This TCR beta chain is drawn from a study of regulatory T cells in long-lasting Graves disease. Study-level background: Over 5 years of antithyroid drugs with positive TSH receptor antibodies was taken to mean persistent Graves' disease. Notes on the study in general: Persistent disease exhibited a predilection for TRBV28, TRBJ1-2 and TRBJ2-5.

J lost 4 bases, V lost 10 bases, and 4 bases had no gene match. Germline V gives CDR1 MDHEN, CDR2 SYDVKM. The CDR3 consists of 12 residues. Libraries of TCR beta came from iRepertoire HTBI primers plus Arm-PCR of CDR3 regions. MiXCR was run by TCRdb on the multiplex PCR reads, yielding one entry per CDR3 protein. The table lists approximately 500,000 distinct CDR3 sequences, about a fifth of them singletons, with approximately 6.4% in the top ten. The time point: persistent/refractory GD, antithyroid drugs over 5 years with positive TRAb. After RNA was extracted from PBMCs, the TCR library was made from it. Diagnosing Graves' disease relied on the American Thyroid Association guidelines. Many counts were recorded for this clonotype. The antigen is undetermined.

Sequencing was performed on peripheral blood mononuclear cells (PBMCs), taken when the disease was refractory, from a patient treated with antithyroid drugs. The sequence was obtained from a female donor with Graves disease. The rearrangement uses TRBV28 and TRBJ1-5; 7 nucleotides align to TRBD1. The CDR3 sequence is CATGTANQPQHF. CDR3 DNA sequence: TGTGCCACTGGGACAGCGAATCAGCCCCAGCATTTT. Using reference TRBV28 and TRBJ1-5 for the parts outside the CDR3, the full variable domain is DVKVTQSSRYLVKRTGEKVFLECVQDMDHENMFWYRQDPGLGLRLIYFSYDVKMKEKGDIPEGYSVSREKKERFSLILESASTNQTSMYLCATGTANQPQHFGDGTRLSIL.